This TCR beta chain was obtained from a study of cytomegalovirus exposure and HLA in healthy donors. Background on the study: Tens of millions of unique TCRs, all from HLA-typed donors, were included in an early release of the data.

The CDR3 length is 18 residues. Germline V CDR1 and CDR2: LGHNA, YNFKEQ. V was shortened by 4 bases and J by 4 bases, with 25 bases between the two germline ends. Those who donated were healthy bone marrow donors. PCR was performed using 60 Vbeta and 13 Jbeta primers. The assay was immunoSEQ multiplex PCR, and TCRdb's table has in-frame clones only and misses some. The sample comprises about 220,000 clones, 65% to 85% of which are singletons, and 0.71% rests with the top ten. Sample: PBMCs. The TCR comes from a boy under 10 years old in good health and CMV-seronegative. The V call is TRBV4-2, the J call TRBJ1-2; no reliable D call. CDR3 in DNA: TGTGCCAGCAGCCCTACTATACCCCTCAGTCTAGGTCCCTATGGCTACACCTTC. It yields the protein CASSPTIPLSLGPYGYTF.